These 17 T cell receptor beta chains were sequenced from one sample in a study of shared clonotypes between healthy human individuals. Libraries were prepared by immunoSEQ multiplex PCR; TCRdb keeps only in-frame clonotypes and omits some of them. The sample holds roughly 700,000 clones, 90% seen once. The sequenced material came from memory CD8+ T cells from PBMCs. As to subset: CD45RO+ cells pooled with CCR7-negative TemRA cells. These receptors all come from a man aged 18 to 35 in good health. Some clones in this sample may be carry-over from other donors' samples.

The chain has TRBV6-5 and TRBJ1-5, with 7 bases aligning to TRBD1. J lost 4 bases, V lost 2 bases, and 5 bases had no gene match. Germline assignment: CDR1 MNHEY and CDR2 SVGAGI. The CDR3 extends over 15 amino acids. The CDR3 DNA follows: TGTGCCAGCAGTTACAGGGGGCGAGGGAATCAGCCCCAGCATTTT. Its translation: CASSYRGRGNQPQHF.

This clone showed up just once. V usage is TRBV28 and J usage is TRBJ2-3; the match to TRBD2 covers 7 bases. In germline, CDR1 is MDHEN, CDR2 SYDVKM. The junction had 2 bases not matched to a gene; V was cut back by 2 bases and J by 3 bases. This CDR3 contains 14 residues. CDR3 sequence: CASSLRRETDTQYF. CDR3 nucleotides: TGTGCCAGCAGTTTACGGCGGGAGACAGATACGCAGTATTTT.

The genes are TRBV27 and TRBJ2-3; possible D gene TRBD2, 6 bases. V was pared by 6 bases and J by 0 bases, with 25 bases between. The CDR3 contains 19 residues. The germline V gene has CDR1 MNHEY and CDR2 SMNVEV (reference sequence). For the CDR3, the DNA is TGTGCCAGCAGCCAAATCCCGGGGGATAGACTCCTTAGCACAGATACGCAGTATTTT. Protein: CASSQIPGDRLLSTDTQYF.

The genes are TRBV30 and TRBJ2-7; either TRBD1 or TRBD2 may fit D (5 bases each). The V gene's germline CDR1 is GTSNPN and CDR2 SVGIG (reference sequence). The ends were cut back, 2 bases at V and 2 bases at J, with 22 bases in the middle. This CDR3 contains 17 residues. CDR3 in amino acids: CAWSKSLGVAGTYEQYF. CDR3 DNA sequence: TGTGCCTGGAGTAAAAGCTTGGGGGTGGCAGGGACCTACGAGCAGTACTTC.

The rearrangement uses TRBV18 and TRBJ2-6, with D tentatively TRBD1 (6 bases). The CDR3 length is 20 residues. Trimming pared 1 base from V and 0 bases from J, leaving 19 bases between. Germline loops: CDR1 KGHSH, CDR2 LQKENI. This CDR3 is CASSPRQASTLFSGANVLTF. Written as DNA, the CDR3 is TGTGCCAGCTCACCACGACAGGCGTCGACCCTTTTCTCTGGGGCCAACGTCCTGACTTTC.

This clone was observed a few times. The chain links TRBV7-9 to TRBJ1-1, with D unresolved. There are 16 residues in the CDR3. V was cut by 5 bases and J by 2 bases, with 18 bases left in between. Germline V gene data show CDR1 as SEHNR and CDR2 as FQNEAQ (reference sequence). The chain's CDR3 is CASSPGVASGNTEAFF. The CDR3 region has the DNA TGTGCCAGCAGCCCCGGGGTAGCCTCAGGTAACACTGAAGCTTTCTTT.

This chain connects TRBV27 to TRBJ2-7; perhaps TRBD2 as D (7 bases). The length of the CDR3 is 15 residues. V gave up 0 bases and J gave up 2 bases, with 11 bases separating them. The germline gives CDR1 MNHEY, CDR2 SMNVEV (reference sequence). DNA of the CDR3: TGTGCCAGCAGTTTATCCGGGGGGCTTACCTACGAGCAGTACTTC. Translation gives CASSLSGGLTYEQYF.

V gene TRBV28 combines with J gene TRBJ1-1, with D possibly matching TRBD1 (6 bases). The germline CDR1 and CDR2 sequences are MDHEN and SYDVKM. Trimming removed 2 bases from V and 5 bases from J, with 9 bases in between. This CDR3 spans 13 amino acids. The DNA of the CDR3 is TGTGCCAGCAGTTTAATTACAGGGACTGAAGCTTTCTTT. Translation: CASSLITGTEAFF.

V usage is TRBV28 and J usage is TRBJ2-7; 7 bases line up with TRBD1. V lost 7 bases, J lost 3 bases, and 6 bases stayed unmatched. Germline V CDR1 and CDR2: MDHEN, SYDVKM. The CDR3 is 13 amino acids. The CDR3 region is CASTWGTDYEQYF. The CDR3 nucleotides are TGTGCCAGCACCTGGGGGACAGACTACGAGCAGTACTTC.

As to this clone: The same CDR3 also results from other DNA sequences found in this sample. The J gene is TRBJ2-7, the V gene TRBV27; D is possibly TRBD2 (5 bases). The CDR3 length is 14 residues. Trimming took off 6 bases at V and 0 bases at J, with 12 bases between the two ends. The V gene's germline CDR1 is MNHEY and CDR2 SMNVEV (reference sequence). CDR3 amino acids: CASSWTGSSYEQYF. In DNA form, the CDR3 reads TGTGCCAGCAGCTGGACGGGGAGCTCCTACGAGCAGTACTTC.

The V gene is TRBV19, the J gene TRBJ2-7; 8 bases map to TRBD2. V gave up 4 bases and J gave up 4 bases; unmatched junction bases: 6. CDR3 length: 14 residues. The germline CDR1 and CDR2 sequences are LNHDA and SQIVND (reference sequence). CDR3 nucleotides: TGTGCCAGTAGTACTCCGGGACTAGGTTACGAGCAGTACTTC. Amino acid sequence: CASSTPGLGYEQYF.

The rearrangement joins TRBV6-1 to TRBJ1-1; 8 positions match TRBD1. V gave up 5 bases and J gave up 7 bases; unmatched junction bases: 9. This CDR3 is 14 amino acids long. The germline V gene has CDR1 MNHNS and CDR2 SASEGT. The CDR3 bases are TGTGCCAGCAGTAAGGACAGGGCAACTTTTGAAGCTTTCTTT. Its protein product is CASSKDRATFEAFF.

This rearrangement joins TRBV28 to TRBJ2-1; TRBD2 matches at 8 bases. The V gene's germline CDR1 is MDHEN and CDR2 SYDVKM. The CDR3 spans 14 residues. V trimming: 6 bases; J trimming: 0 bases; junction bases outside the gene matches: 1. The CDR3 sequence: CASSGRASYNEQFF. The CDR3 region has the DNA TGTGCCAGCAGCGGGAGGGCCTCCTACAATGAGCAGTTCTTC. Complete variable domain (other parts from reference TRBV28 and TRBJ2-1): DVKVTQSSRYLVKRTGEKVFLECVQDMDHENMFWYRQDPGLGLRLIYFSYDVKMKEKGDIPEGYSVSREKKERFSLILESASTNQTSMYLCASSGRASYNEQFFGPGTRLTVL.

V usage is TRBV5-1 and J usage is TRBJ2-7; D remains ambiguous. CDR3 size: 14 residues. The V end was cut by 0 bases, the J end by 0 bases, with 7 bases between. The germline CDR1 and CDR2 sequences are SGHRS and YFSETQ. The CDR3 loop is CASSLAGNSYEQYF. In DNA, the CDR3 is TGCGCCAGCAGCTTGGCAGGCAACTCCTACGAGCAGTACTTC.

The gene calls are TRBV7-8 and TRBJ2-5; D not certain. Trimming removed 2 bases at V and 1 base at J, with 29 bases between. The CDR3 sequence is 21 residues long. The germline gives CDR1 SGHVS, CDR2 FQNEAQ. The CDR3: CASSLTAPGRSPWGRQETQYF. The CDR3 coding sequence is TGTGCCAGCAGCTTAACGGCCCCGGGCCGCTCCCCCTGGGGTCGCCAAGAGACCCAGTACTTC. Together with reference TRBV7-8 and TRBJ2-5, the CDR3 gives the full variable domain: GAGVSQSPRYKVAKRGQDVALRCDPISGHVSLFWYQQALGQGPEFLTYFQNEAQLDKSGLPSDRFFAERPEGSVSTLKIQRTQQEDSAVYLCASSLTAPGRSPWGRQETQYFGPGTRLLVL.

J is TRBJ1-1 and V is TRBV19; 7 positions match TRBD1. Trimming removed 3 bases from V and 3 bases from J; junction bases left unmatched: 4. CDR1 and CDR2 (germline): LNHDA, SQIVND (reference sequence). The CDR3 is made up of 14 amino acids. DNA of the CDR3: TGTGCCAGTAGTATCGGGACAGCGTACACTGAAGCTTTCTTT. This sequence encodes CASSIGTAYTEAFF.

V gene TRBV4-2 combines with J gene TRBJ2-7; 11 bases are shared with TRBD2. The CDR3 loop spans 17 amino acids. The germline CDR1 and CDR2 sequences are LGHNA and YNFKEQ. V lost 4 bases and J lost 0; bases outside the gene matches: 8. The CDR3 coding sequence is TGTGCCAGCAGCCCCAGGGCTAGCGGGAGGAGCTCCTACGAGCAGTACTTC. This codes for CASSPRASGRSSYEQYF.